The next 18 T cell receptor beta chains were all read from a single sample in a study of T-cell reconstitution after alpha-beta-depleted transplantation in children. During its preparation, the TCRbeta library received unique molecular identifiers. TCRdb re-called the PCR reads through MiXCR, storing one row per CDR3 protein. The sample records fewer than 550,000 distinct CDR3 sequences, approximately 10% being singletons. The sample in question was PBMCs, mostly from graft donor cells, obtained 180 days after TCRalphabeta/CD19-depleted stem cell transplant. These receptors were obtained from a female patient aged 2-15 years who had a stem cell transplant for aplastic anemia, so the T cells may come from the graft donor.

This clonotype came up a few times. The gene calls are TRBV7-9 and TRBJ2-2; possibly TRBD2 for D (6 bases). Trimming cost V 5 bases and J 9 bases, with 16 bases left between them. Per germline, CDR1 SEHNR and CDR2 FQNEAQ (reference sequence). The CDR3 has 14 residues. DNA for the CDR3: TGTGCCAGCAGCCACGTGGGGGGAACCCGGGAGCTGTTTTTT. This codes for CASSHVGGTRELFF.

This clonotype came up many times. The chain couples TRBV5-1 to TRBJ2-3, with a tentative D call TRBD2 (5 bases). Germline values: CDR1 SGHRS, CDR2 YFSETQ. The CDR3 covers 15 residues. The V and J ends lost 0 bases and 4 bases respectively, with 12 bases between them. CDR3 nucleotide sequence: TGCGCCAGCAGCTTGGACGAACTAGGATCAGATACGCAGTATTTT. Translation: CASSLDELGSDTQYF.

The gene calls are TRBV7-9 and TRBJ1-1, with 7 bases that match TRBD1. CDR3 length equals 15 residues. V lost 6 bases, J lost 3 bases, and 10 bases stayed unmatched. Germline values: CDR1 SEHNR, CDR2 FQNEAQ (reference sequence). The CDR3 DNA reads TGTGCCAGCAGTTTCCCGACAGGGATAGACACTGAAGCTTTCTTT. Translated: CASSFPTGIDTEAFF.

This clonotype came up many times. The J gene is TRBJ2-3, the V gene TRBV7-2; 9 nucleotides agree with TRBD1. The CDR3 runs 15 residues. Germline CDR1 SGHTA, CDR2 FQGNSA. Trimming took 5 bases from V and 1 from J; bases not matched to a gene: 4. In DNA, the CDR3 is TGTGCCAGCAGCAAACAGGGGGCTGGCACAGATACGCAGTATTTT. Its translation: CASSKQGAGTDTQYF.

This clonotype was observed a handful of times. The chain joins TRBV28 to TRBJ2-1; D may be TRBD2 (5 bases). V lost 6 bases and J 0 bases, leaving 9 bases between the germline ends. The CDR3 runs 14 residues. Per the germline V gene, CDR1 is MDHEN and CDR2 is SYDVKM. CDR3 in DNA: TGTGCCAGCAGGCTAGCTAGCTCCTACAATGAGCAGTTCTTC. It yields the protein CASRLASSYNEQFF.

This chain joins TRBV6-5 and TRBJ2-4, with D tentatively TRBD1 or TRBD2 (5 bases each). The CDR3 consists of 17 residues. The V gene's germline CDR1 is MNHEY and CDR2 SVGAGI. V lost 0 bases and J 0 bases, leaving 12 bases between the germline ends. In DNA form, the CDR3 reads TGTGCCAGCAGTTACTCTAACGGTGGGGGAGCCAAAAACATTCAGTACTTC. This gives the protein CASSYSNGGGAKNIQYF.

This clonotype has a handful of counts. The J gene is TRBJ1-2, the V gene TRBV18, with no clear D. CDR3 length equals 15 residues. Germline lookup yields CDR1 KGHSH and CDR2 LQKENI. The V and J ends lost 1 base and 2 bases respectively, with 11 bases between them. The CDR3 bases are TGTGCCAGCTCACCACTAATTGGCCAGAACTATGGCTACACCTTC. It codes for CASSPLIGQNYGYTF.

V and J are TRBV7-9 and TRBJ1-5; D might be TRBD1 (5 bases). The CDR3 length is 15 residues. CDR1 SEHNR and CDR2 FQNEAQ come from the germline V gene (reference sequence). V was cut by 1 base and J by 3 bases, with 10 bases left in between. The CDR3 bases are TGTGCCAGCAGCTTAGAGGGAGGGGACAATCAGCCCCAGCATTTT. As protein: CASSLEGGDNQPQHF.

A few counts support this clonotype. V is TRBV5-1 and J is TRBJ1-2; D unresolved. The V end was cut by 0 bases, the J end by 2 bases, with 8 bases between. The CDR3 runs to 14 residues. The germline gives CDR1 SGHRS, CDR2 YFSETQ. CDR3 sequence: CASSLARANYGYTF. CDR3 DNA: TGCGCCAGCAGCTTGGCAAGAGCGAACTATGGCTACACCTTC.

This chain connects TRBV28 to TRBJ1-1; 7 bases line up with TRBD1. CDR1 and CDR2 from the germline V gene are MDHEN and SYDVKM. The CDR3 contains 16 residues. J gave up 1 base and V 0 bases, and 5 bases lay outside the gene matches. CDR3 coding DNA: TGTGCCAGCAGTTTATGGCAACGACAGGGGAACACTGAAGCTTTCTTT. The encoded protein is CASSLWQRQGNTEAFF.

The V call is TRBV20-1, the J call TRBJ2-3, with 11 nucleotides matching TRBD2. Germline lookup yields CDR1 DFQATT and CDR2 SNEGSKA (reference sequence). This CDR3 has 15 residues. V dropped 8 bases and J dropped 3; count of bases not matched to a gene: 10. CDR3 nucleotide sequence: TGCAGTCTTTCGACTAGCGGGGTGGGGACAGATACGCAGTATTTT. Translated, it gives CSLSTSGVGTDTQYF.

Only a few counts were recorded for this clonotype. The chain has TRBV4-2 and TRBJ2-3; TRBD2 matches 8 bases. J gave up 4 bases and V 1 base, and 4 bases lay outside the gene matches. This CDR3 is built from 15 residues. Looked up from germline, CDR1 is LGHNA and CDR2 is YNFKEQ. The CDR3 bases are TGTGCCAGCAGCCAAGGACGGACTAGCCCAGATACGCAGTATTTT. Protein sequence: CASSQGRTSPDTQYF.

This clonotype occurred a few times. The J gene is TRBJ2-5, the V gene TRBV7-2; 8 bases agree with TRBD1. Germline V gene sequence: CDR1 SGHTA, CDR2 FQGNSA. The ends lost 4 bases at V and 5 bases at J; junction bases unmatched: 3. The CDR3 totals 13 residues. The CDR3 reads CASSWGQVETQYF. The CDR3 DNA sequence: TGTGCCAGCAGCTGGGGACAGGTCGAGACCCAGTACTTC. Complete variable domain (other parts from reference TRBV7-2 and TRBJ2-5): GAGVSQSPSNKVTEKGKDVELRCDPISGHTALYWYRQSLGQGLEFLIYFQGNSAPDKSGLPSDRFSAERTGGSVSTLTIQRTQQEDSAVYLCASSWGQVETQYFGPGTRLLVL.

The V call is TRBV29-1, the J call TRBJ2-5; D remains ambiguous. CDR1 is SQVTM, CDR2 ANQGSEA, per germline. The CDR3 covers 11 residues. Trimming stripped 5 bases from V and 4 bases from J, with 8 bases between. The CDR3 DNA follows: TGCAGCGTTCAAAGAGCAGAGACCCAGTACTTC. It translates to CSVQRAETQYF.

This clonotype was seen more than once but under ten times. This chain uses TRBV5-6 with TRBJ2-1; D gene uncertain. This CDR3 comprises 11 residues. The V gene lost 2 bases and the J gene lost 9 bases, with 6 bases spanning the gap. Germline lookup yields CDR1 SGHDT and CDR2 YYEEEE. CDR3 residues: CASSLFSEQFF. The CDR3 coding sequence is TGTGCCAGCAGCTTATTCAGTGAGCAGTTCTTC.

This clonotype was seen a handful of times. The rearrangement joins TRBV29-1 to TRBJ2-1, with D possibly being TRBD2 (5 bases). The germline gives CDR1 SQVTM, CDR2 ANQGSEA. The CDR3 runs to 12 residues. V dropped 2 bases and J dropped 4 bases, with 6 bases sitting between them. The CDR3 here is CSVERTYNEQFF. Written as DNA, the CDR3 is TGCAGCGTTGAAAGGACTTACAATGAGCAGTTCTTC.

This clonotype was seen at least ten times. Here the CDR3 reads CASRLAGENEQFF. CDR3 nucleotide sequence: TGCGCCAGCAGGCTAGCGGGAGAGAATGAGCAGTTCTTC. V is TRBV5-1 and J is TRBJ2-1, with TRBD2 matching over 10 bases. Germline values: CDR1 SGHRS, CDR2 YFSETQ. CDR3 size: 13 residues. J was trimmed by 7 bases and V by 5 bases; bases with no gene match: 3.

The chain employs TRBV20-1 and TRBJ2-7; 12 positions agree with TRBD2. The CDR3 loop spans 15 amino acids. Trimming took 0 bases from V and 4 from J; bases not matched to a gene: 4. Germline loops: CDR1 DFQATT, CDR2 SNEGSKA (reference sequence). In DNA form, the CDR3 reads TGCAGTGCTAGAGAGCTAGCGGGAGGGCCTTACGAGCAGTACTTC. Translated, it gives CSARELAGGPYEQYF.